This T cell receptor beta chain was recovered during a study of monozygotic twins with cystic fibrosis. Turning to the study itself: Library input was three micrograms of fragmented DNA, with approximately 14 PCR cycles.

TCRdb's copy holds only in-frame clones and misses some; the assay was immunoSEQ multiplex PCR. The sample contains 4,000 to 5,000 clones, 96% of which appear only once. Comment on this clone: As yet, its antigen is unknown.

CDR3 size: 14 residues. CDR1 is SGDLS and CDR2 is YYNGEE in the germline V gene. Trimming took 3 bases from V and 1 from J, leaving 9 bases between them. General study points: The repertoire was suggested to be naive-dominated, clonality median about 0.009.

The sample taken for sequencing was blood. This clonotype was sampled from a boy between 2 and 10 years old with cystic fibrosis. The chain recombines TRBV9 with TRBJ2-3; no clear D gene. The CDR3 region is CASSDAMGTDTQYF. The CDR3 coding sequence is TGTGCCAGCAGCGACGCCATGGGCACAGATACGCAGTATTTT.